This T cell receptor (beta chain) stems from a study of blood T cell repertoires in COVID-19. Clones were sequenced by immunoSEQ multiplex PCR, and TCRdb holds only the in-frame ones, with some missing. Here the sample spans about 200,000 clones, 92% being singletons. V was pared by 3 bases and J by 4 bases, with 10 bases of the junction left unmatched. This CDR3 spans 17 amino acids. Per germline, CDR1 SEHNR and CDR2 FQNEAQ (reference sequence). Sample: peripheral blood. This sequence was found in a man younger than 40 with acute or convalescent COVID-19. The V and J genes are TRBV7-9 and TRBJ2-3; 10 bases match TRBD2. CDR3: CASSFLTSGTWSDTQYF. The CDR3, as DNA: TGTGCCAGCAGCTTCTTAACTAGCGGGACTTGGTCAGATACGCAGTATTTT.